Listed below are T cell receptor beta chains from one sample, sequenced in a study of blood T cell repertoires in COVID-19. Sequenced by immunoSEQ multiplex PCR; TCRdb stores in-frame clones only, minus some. The sample lists over 250,000 clones, 80% to 90% occurring once. Sequencing was done on a sample of peripheral blood. These receptors came from a woman aged 50 to 60 who had recovered from COVID-19. Both conserved end residues are part of each CDR3. The order of the fields is V gene, J gene, clone size, D gene, CDR3 protein, CDR3 DNA. The D gene is left open where the match is weak. Only part of the rows carry a size: once, few, many, or a class if the clone is expanded.

TRBV4-3	TRBJ2-7	NA	NA	CASSQLQGSTYEQYF	TGCGCCAGCAGCCAGCTCCAGGGATCGACCTACGAGCAGTACTTC
TRBV27	TRBJ2-7	NA	NA	CASSLRGLSYEQYF	TGTGCCAGCAGTTTAAGGGGACTTAGCTACGAGCAGTACTTC
TRBV3-1/TRBV3-2	TRBJ1-2	NA	TRBD1	CASSPLDRDYGYTF	TGTGCCAGCAGCCCCTTGGACAGGGACTATGGCTACACCTTC
TRBV7-9	TRBJ1-6	NA	NA	CASSLGQLGYNSPLHF	TGTGCCAGCAGCTTAGGACAGCTCGGTTATAATTCACCCCTCCACTTT
TRBV5-1	TRBJ2-2	NA	TRBD1	CASSRDRAGELFF	TGCGCCAGCAGCCGAGACAGGGCCGGGGAGCTGTTTTTT
TRBV18	TRBJ1-2	few	NA	CASSPAAATDYGYTF	TGTGCCAGCTCACCCGCGGCCGCGACGGACTATGGCTACACCTTC
TRBV27	TRBJ2-7	NA	NA	CASSQQGYEQYF	TGTGCCAGCAGTCAGCAGGGCTACGAGCAGTACTTC
TRBV19	TRBJ2-1	NA	TRBD1	CASSKPGQHNEQFF	TGTGCCAGTAGCAAACCGGGACAGCACAATGAGCAGTTCTTC
TRBV7-2	TRBJ2-7	few	TRBD2	CASSPTSGIYEQYF	TGTGCCAGCAGCCCCACTAGCGGGATCTACGAGCAGTACTTC
TRBV11-2	TRBJ2-7	NA	TRBD2	CASSPRGGQGSGEQYF	TGTGCCAGCAGCCCGCGCGGGGGGCAGGGGTCGGGAGAGCAGTACTTC
TRBV27	TRBJ2-7	NA	TRBD1	CASSLDRATYEQYF	TGTGCCAGCAGTTTGGACAGGGCAACCTACGAGCAGTACTTC
TRBV29-1	TRBJ2-7	NA	NA	CSVGEPGHYSYEQYF	TGCAGCGTGGGAGAACCGGGACATTACTCCTACGAGCAGTACTTC
TRBV28	TRBJ2-7	NA	NA	CASRRTRSSLYEQYF	TGTGCCAGCAGGCGGACACGCAGCTCACTTTACGAGCAGTACTTC
TRBV5-1	TRBJ2-1	NA	TRBD2	CASSSGLDGVQFF	TGCGCCAGCAGCTCCGGACTAGATGGAGTGCAGTTCTTC
TRBV4-3	TRBJ2-1	NA	NA	CASSRGLFYSYNEQFF	TGCGCCAGCAGCCGAGGGCTATTCTACTCCTACAATGAGCAGTTCTTC
TRBV28	TRBJ2-5	NA	TRBD2	CASTSTSGAQETQYF	TGTGCCAGCACTTCGACTAGCGGGGCTCAAGAGACCCAGTACTTC
TRBV27	TRBJ1-3	NA	NA	CASSPTGHYSGNTIYF	TGTGCCAGCAGTCCCACGGGACACTACTCTGGAAACACCATATATTTT
TRBV6-2/TRBV6-3	TRBJ2-1	NA	NA	CASSYSMSREAQNGEQFF	TGTGCCAGCAGTTACTCGATGTCGCGGGAAGCACAAAACGGTGAGCAGTTCTTC
TRBV11-2	TRBJ2-1	NA	NA	CASSLGWTANNEQFF	TGTGCCAGCAGCTTAGGCTGGACAGCCAACAATGAGCAGTTCTTC
TRBV7-2	TRBJ2-7	NA	NA	CASTYGQPYEQYF	TGTGCCAGCACATACGGACAGCCCTACGAGCAGTACTTC
TRBV5-6	TRBJ2-1	NA	TRBD1	CASGAQGAIIGYNEQFF	TGTGCCAGCGGGGCCCAGGGGGCAATCATAGGGTACAATGAGCAGTTCTTC
TRBV9	TRBJ1-6	NA	NA	CASSATGVRSYNSPLHF	TGTGCCAGCAGCGCGACAGGTGTTCGCTCCTATAATTCACCCCTCCACTTT
TRBV20-1	TRBJ1-1	NA	NA	CSASRGLTGEAFF	TGCAGTGCTAGTAGGGGTCTGACAGGTGAAGCTTTCTTT
TRBV15	TRBJ1-1	NA	NA	CATSPGVTEAFF	TGTGCCACCAGTCCGGGGGTGACTGAAGCTTTCTTT
TRBV4-2	TRBJ1-1	NA	NA	CASSQDKGDTEAFF	TGTGCCAGCAGCCAAGATAAGGGGGACACTGAAGCTTTCTTT
TRBV30	TRBJ2-2	NA	NA	CAWDTGTRNTGELFF	TGTGCCTGGGACACCGGGACACGAAACACCGGGGAGCTGTTTTTT
TRBV28	TRBJ2-7	NA	NA	CASNSRGYEQYF	TGTGCCAGCAATTCCAGGGGCTACGAGCAGTACTTC
TRBV27	TRBJ1-2	NA	TRBD1	CASSLSWTGTYGYTF	TGTGCCAGCAGTTTATCCTGGACAGGGACCTATGGCTACACCTTC
TRBV2	TRBJ1-1	NA	NA	CASSEQGSGAEAFF	TGTGCCAGCAGTGAGCAGGGTTCGGGTGCTGAAGCTTTCTTT
TRBV7-2	TRBJ1-1	NA	NA	CASSLARYGNEAFF	TGTGCCAGCAGCTTAGCGAGGTACGGAAATGAAGCTTTCTTT
TRBV2	TRBJ1-1	NA	TRBD1	CASSGEDRGHEAFF	TGTGCCAGCAGTGGAGAGGACAGGGGACATGAAGCTTTCTTT
TRBV5-1	TRBJ2-7	NA	TRBD2	CASGLAGGNYEQYF	TGCGCCAGCGGCCTAGCGGGAGGAAACTACGAGCAGTACTTC
TRBV4-3	TRBJ1-2	NA	TRBD1	CASSQGILVPGQFYGYTF	TGCGCCAGCAGCCAAGGAATCCTTGTCCCGGGACAGTTTTATGGCTACACCTTC
TRBV28	TRBJ2-7	NA	NA	CASSLTFGFTYEQYF	TGTGCCAGCAGTTTAACCTTCGGGTTTACCTACGAGCAGTACTTC
TRBV7-2	TRBJ1-5	few	NA	CASSPVMGNQPQHF	TGTGCCAGCAGCCCGGTGATGGGCAATCAGCCCCAGCATTTT
TRBV7-2	TRBJ2-1	once	NA	CASSSRKFSEQFF	TGTGCCAGCAGCTCGCGGAAGTTTTCTGAGCAGTTCTTC
TRBV7-7	TRBJ2-7	NA	TRBD1	CASSAGQGYSYEQYF	TGTGCCAGCAGCGCGGGACAGGGGTACTCCTACGAGCAGTACTTC
TRBV4-2	TRBJ1-4	NA	TRBD1	CASSQGTRTGGFEKLFF	TGTGCCAGCAGCCAAGGGACCAGGACAGGGGGTTTTGAAAAACTGTTTTTT
TRBV24-1	TRBJ1-2	NA	TRBD1	CATSDTGTGGGGYTF	TGTGCCACCAGTGATACCGGGACAGGGGGTGGTGGCTACACCTTC
TRBV28	TRBJ1-6	NA	NA	CASRAGENSYNSPLHF	TGTGCCAGCAGAGCCGGGGAGAACTCCTATAATTCACCCCTCCACTTT